These 13 T cell receptor beta chains share one sample of origin, sequenced in a study of cytomegalovirus exposure and HLA in healthy donors. It was with 60 Vbeta and 13 Jbeta primers that the PCR ran. TCRdb's copy holds only in-frame clones and misses some; the assay was immunoSEQ multiplex PCR. The sample carries 150,000 to 200,000 clones, about 79% recorded once. What was sequenced was PBMCs. Receptors originate from a woman between 45 and 60 years old in good health and CMV-seronegative.

The chain is built from TRBV29-1 and TRBJ2-2; 8 bases match TRBD1. The CDR3 is 13 residues long. Germline V gene data show CDR1 as SQVTM and CDR2 as ANQGSEA. J gave up 7 bases and V 6 bases, and 7 bases lay outside the gene matches. DNA of the CDR3: TGCAGCGTCTACAGGGGGGAGAGCGGGGAGCTGTTTTTT. It is translated as CSVYRGESGELFF.

Here the CDR3 reads CSVATFPLDTQYF. The DNA for the CDR3 is TGCAGCGTTGCCACTTTCCCGTTAGATACGCAGTATTTT. The chain combines TRBV29-1 with TRBJ2-3; D unresolved. Germline V gene sequence: CDR1 SQVTM, CDR2 ANQGSEA. The CDR3 spans 13 residues. Trimming removed 4 bases from V and 5 bases from J, with 13 bases in between.

The J gene is TRBJ2-1, the V gene TRBV4-1, with 13 bases fitting TRBD2. CDR1 MGHRA and CDR2 YSYEKL come from the germline V gene. This CDR3 spans 17 amino acids. V lost 1 base and J lost 3; bases outside the gene matches: 3. CDR3 DNA: TGCGCCAGCAGCCAAGGGGGGACTAGCGGGGTCTACAATGAGCAGTTCTTC. Its translation is CASSQGGTSGVYNEQFF.

The CDR3 is CATSSIARDRVPGELFF. The CDR3 DNA reads as TGTGCCACCAGCAGCATCGCCCGGGACAGGGTGCCCGGGGAGCTGTTTTTT. The chain employs TRBV15 and TRBJ2-2; the match to TRBD1 covers 9 bases. The CDR3 contains 17 residues. Germline values: CDR1 LNHNV, CDR2 YYDKDF (reference sequence). After removal of 3 bases from V and 6 bases from J, the junction contained 11 bases not matched to a gene.

The V gene is TRBV25-1, the J gene TRBJ2-7; a possible D gene is TRBD2 (6 bases). CDR1 MGHDK and CDR2 SYGVNS come from the germline V gene. Trimming removed 1 base from V and 1 base from J, with 11 bases in between. The length of the CDR3 is 15 residues. The CDR3 DNA reads TGTGCCAGCAGTGAATTGGGGGGTTGGTCCTACGAGCAGTACTTC. This sequence encodes CASSELGGWSYEQYF.

The chain employs TRBV29-1 and TRBJ2-3; tentatively, D is TRBD2 (5 bases). The CDR3 length is 13 residues. The V and J ends lost 4 bases and 3 bases respectively, with 11 bases between them. Germline-derived CDR1 and CDR2 are SQVTM and ANQGSEA. The CDR3 DNA reads TGCAGCGTTGGTGTGGGAGCGACAGATACGCAGTATTTT. It codes for CSVGVGATDTQYF.

This rearrangement joins TRBV2 to TRBJ1-3; no clear D gene. This CDR3 comprises 15 residues. V lost 7 bases and J 3 bases, leaving 16 bases between the germline ends. Germline V CDR1 and CDR2: SNHLY, FYNNEI. This CDR3 is CASTTFRDFGNTIYF. In DNA, the CDR3 is TGTGCCAGCACTACCTTCCGGGATTTTGGAAACACCATATATTTT.

The chain recombines TRBV28 with TRBJ2-7; D is possibly TRBD1 (5 bases). This CDR3 spans 16 amino acids. Germline V CDR1 and CDR2: MDHEN, SYDVKM. The V end lost 1 base, the J end lost 0 bases, and 13 bases lay between the germline ends. CDR3 nucleotide sequence: TGTGCCAGCAGTTTATTAGGCGACAGACTCTCCTACGAGCAGTACTTC. Protein sequence: CASSLLGDRLSYEQYF.

The chain is built from TRBV19 and TRBJ2-5; TRBD1 matches at 7 bases. After removal of 5 bases from V and 7 bases from J, the junction contained 10 bases not matched to a gene. The CDR3 runs 14 residues. The germline V gene encodes CDR1 LNHDA and CDR2 SQIVND (reference sequence). The DNA for the CDR3 is TGTGCCAGTAGTGAACCGGGACAGCGAGCGACCCAGTACTTC. Amino acid sequence: CASSEPGQRATQYF. The whole variable domain, remainder taken from reference TRBV19 and TRBJ2-5, is DGGITQSPKYLFRKEGQNVTLSCEQNLNHDAMYWYRQDPGQGLRLIYYSQIVNDFQKGDIAEGYSVSREKKESFPLTVTSAQKNPTAFYLCASSEPGQRATQYFGPGTRLLVL.

The chain joins TRBV19 to TRBJ2-5, with 11 nucleotides matching TRBD1. Germline values: CDR1 LNHDA, CDR2 SQIVND (reference sequence). The CDR3 has 15 residues. V dropped 6 bases and J dropped 5; count of bases not matched to a gene: 8. The CDR3 DNA follows: TGTGCCAGTAGCCCCGGGACAGGGGGTAGTGAGACCCAGTACTTC. Its protein product is CASSPGTGGSETQYF.

V is TRBV29-1 and J is TRBJ2-4; 7 nucleotides align to TRBD2. The CDR3 runs to 15 residues. Germline V gene sequence: CDR1 SQVTM, CDR2 ANQGSEA. With V trimmed by 4 bases and J by 8 bases, 14 bases remained unmatched. As DNA, the CDR3 is TGCAGCGTTGGTACGGGGGGAATTCTAGGGGACATTCAGTACTTC. Protein sequence: CSVGTGGILGDIQYF.

The V and J genes are TRBV7-6 and TRBJ2-3, with 11 bases matching TRBD2. Germline loops: CDR1 SGHVS, CDR2 FNYEAQ. The CDR3 runs 16 residues. Germline trimming cut 3 bases from V and 5 bases from J; bases unmatched to any gene: 7. The CDR3 bases are TGTGCCAGCAGCTTCTCGACTAGCGGGGCGGTAGATACGCAGTATTTT. Translation: CASSFSTSGAVDTQYF.

The gene calls are TRBV19 and TRBJ1-5; TRBD1 aligns across 9 bases. With 6 bases clipped from V and 5 bases from J, the junction kept 8 bases outside the gene matches. The CDR3 runs 15 residues. The germline CDR1 and CDR2 sequences are LNHDA and SQIVND (reference sequence). For the CDR3, the DNA is TGTGCCAGTAGGAACCGGGACAGGGAGTATCAGCCCCAGCATTTT. Residues: CASRNRDREYQPQHF.